This T cell receptor beta chain is drawn from a study of T-cell reconstitution after alpha-beta-depleted transplantation in children. Germline V CDR1 and CDR2: KGHDR, SFDVKD. The CDR3 extends over 14 amino acids. Trimming removed 8 bases from V and 1 base from J; junction bases left unmatched: 4. This clonotype has at least ten counts. Preparation of the TCRbeta library was carried out with unique molecular identifiers. TCRdb fed the PCR reads into MiXCR, producing one record per CDR3 protein. The repertoire holds over 550,000 distinct CDR3 sequences, with about 10% as singletons. This clonotype was obtained from a human donor who donated a stem cell graft to a child with acute myeloid leukemia. The V call is TRBV24-1, the J call TRBJ2-1, with TRBD2 matching 7 bases. Sequences were derived from PBMCs from the stem cell graft donor, sampled from the stem cell graft. Here the CDR3 reads CATTASGSYNEQFF. CDR3 nucleotide sequence: TGTGCCACCACCGCTAGCGGTTCCTACAATGAGCAGTTCTTC.